This passage covers 27 T cell receptor beta chains from one sample sequenced in a study of cytomegalovirus exposure and HLA in healthy donors. Vbeta (60) and Jbeta (13) primers were used in the PCR. Produced via immunoSEQ multiplex PCR; TCRdb's table is partial and in-frame only. Of 95,000 or so clones listed, about three quarters are singletons. Sequenced material: PBMCs. The receptors were sampled from a woman aged 45-65 years in good health and CMV-seropositive.

This chain joins TRBV5-1 and TRBJ2-1; 7 nucleotides match TRBD1. V dropped 5 bases and J dropped 3; count of bases not matched to a gene: 5. This CDR3 is built from 14 residues. Germline CDR1 reads SGHRS; CDR2 reads YFSETQ. The CDR3 reads CASSSGTVYNEQFF. CDR3 in DNA: TGCGCCAGCAGTTCTGGGACAGTCTACAATGAGCAGTTCTTC.

CDR3 coding DNA: TGCGCCAGCGCTCACGGCAGCGGGGACTATGGCTACACCTTC. It is translated as CASAHGSGDYGYTF. The chain recombines TRBV4-3 with TRBJ1-2; D unresolved. The CDR3 has 14 amino acids. Germline V gives CDR1 LGHNA, CDR2 YSLEER. V lost 8 bases and J lost 3, with 16 bases in between.

The chain recombines TRBV5-1 with TRBJ1-5; D remains unclear. V was trimmed by 0 bases and J by 6 bases, leaving 13 bases between them. Germline assignment: CDR1 SGHRS and CDR2 YFSETQ. CDR3 length: 15 amino acids. The CDR3 DNA reads as TGCGCCAGCAGCTTGGGGCCTAGCGCCGGTCAGCCCCAGCATTTT. It translates to CASSLGPSAGQPQHF.

The genes are TRBV6-5 and TRBJ1-5, with 9 bases identical to TRBD1. Germline lookup yields CDR1 MNHEY and CDR2 SVGAGI. The CDR3 is 14 amino acids. With V trimmed by 5 bases and J by 8 bases, 7 bases remained unmatched. The CDR3 DNA reads TGTGCCAGCAGTCGACAGGGGGAAGGGGAGCCCCAGCATTTT. Amino acids: CASSRQGEGEPQHF.

CDR3 bases: TGTGCCAGCAGTGACAGGTCCTATGGCTACACCTTC. This gives the protein CASSDRSYGYTF. The chain is built from TRBV6-5 and TRBJ1-2; possible D gene TRBD1, 6 bases. V was shortened by 5 bases and J by 4 bases, with 8 bases between the two germline ends. This CDR3 spans 12 amino acids. Germline V gene data show CDR1 as MNHEY and CDR2 as SVGAGI.

V is TRBV19 and J is TRBJ1-5; possibly TRBD1 for D (6 bases). In germline, CDR1 is LNHDA, CDR2 SQIVND (reference sequence). V was shortened by 5 bases and J by 3 bases, with 14 bases between the two germline ends. The CDR3 spans 15 residues. CDR3 bases: TGTGCCAGTAGTTGGGGGCGCGGAGACAATCAGCCCCAGCATTTT. It codes for CASSWGRGDNQPQHF.

The V and J genes are TRBV20-1 and TRBJ2-7, with 7 nucleotides matching TRBD1. Germline CDR1 and CDR2: DFQATT and SNEGSKA (reference sequence). The CDR3 extends over 11 amino acids. The CDR3 DNA is TGCAGCGGGACAGTCACCTACGAGCAGTACTTC. It translates to CSGTVTYEQYF.

The chain couples TRBV29-1 to TRBJ2-3; tentative D call: TRBD2 (6 bases). Between the trimmed V and J ends, which lost 8 bases and 6 bases, there was a span of 24 bases. The CDR3 consists of 15 residues. Germline CDR1 and CDR2: SQVTM and ANQGSEA. The CDR3 DNA reads TGCAGCTCCCTGGGGACTCTACCTTATAGTGATACGCAGTATTTT. It is translated as CSSLGTLPYSDTQYF.

This CDR3 reads CASSGQGIETQYF. CDR3 nucleotides: TGTGCCAGCAGTGGACAGGGAATAGAGACCCAGTACTTC. The V gene is TRBV6-1, the J gene TRBJ2-5; 7 positions agree with TRBD1. The CDR3 runs 13 residues. After removal of 4 bases from V and 4 bases from J, the junction contained 3 bases not matched to a gene. Germline V gene lookup returns CDR1 MNHNS and CDR2 SASEGT.

This clone showed up just once. This rearrangement joins TRBV5-4 to TRBJ1-6, with 7 bases identical to TRBD1. Per the germline V gene, CDR1 is SGHNT and CDR2 is YYREEE (reference sequence). Unmatched junction bases numbered 7, after V lost 2 bases and J lost 5 bases. The CDR3 has 16 residues. The CDR3 bases are TGTGCCAGCAGCTTAGGTCCCAGGGGGGATAATTCACCCCTCCACTTT. Translating gives CASSLGPRGDNSPLHF.

A remark on this clone: Its ends do not fully match the called genes, so a read error is possible. This chain links TRBV7-9 with TRBJ2-7; the match to TRBD1 covers 7 bases. Germline assignment: CDR1 SEHNR and CDR2 FQNEAQ (reference sequence). This CDR3 is built from 12 residues. This CDR3 reads CSSSQGAYEQYF. The CDR3 bases are TGTTCCAGCAGCCAGGGGGCCTACGAGCAGTACTTC.

Details on this clone: A junction boundary mismatches the germline segment, possibly from a read error. Other nucleotide sequences in the sample specify the same CDR3. The rearrangement uses TRBV6-5 and TRBJ2-2, with 7 positions matching TRBD1. CDR1 and CDR2 (germline): MNHEY, SVGAGI. The CDR3 covers 15 residues. The CDR3 nucleotides are TGTGCCACAACGGCTCCACAGGGGAACACCGGGGAGCTGTTCTTT. Residues: CATTAPQGNTGELFF.

The rearrangement links TRBV29-1 to TRBJ1-2; TRBD1 is a possible D gene (5 bases). Trimming cost V 4 bases and J 6 bases, with 18 bases left between them. The CDR3 extends over 14 amino acids. Germline-derived CDR1 and CDR2 are SQVTM and ANQGSEA. The DNA for the CDR3 is TGCAGCGTTGTAGGGGAAAAAGGGCGCCATGGCTACACCTTC. Its translation is CSVVGEKGRHGYTF.

The chain links TRBV7-3 to TRBJ2-2; 8 bases line up with TRBD2. Trimming at V came to 10 bases and at J to 0 bases, leaving 4 bases not matched to a gene. Germline CDR1 is SGHTA and CDR2 is FQGTGA. The length of the CDR3 is 14 residues. In DNA, the CDR3 is TGTGCCACTCGGGGGGGGCCGAACACCGGGGAGCTGTTTTTT. Protein sequence: CATRGGPNTGELFF. The full variable domain, in which reference TRBV7-3 and TRBJ2-2 provide the parts outside the CDR3, is GAGVSQTPSNKVTEKGKYVELRCDPISGHTALYWYRQSLGQGPEFLIYFQGTGAADDSGLPNDRFFAVRPEGSVSTLKIQRTERGDSAVYLCATRGGPNTGELFFGEGSRLTVL.

The chain joins TRBV28 to TRBJ2-4; no definite D call. The CDR3 contains 14 residues. Germline V gene lookup returns CDR1 MDHEN and CDR2 SYDVKM. V lost 8 bases and J lost 3, with 14 bases in between. The chain's CDR3 is CASAEVVVKNIQYF. In nucleotides, the CDR3 is TGTGCCAGCGCTGAGGTTGTAGTCAAAAACATTCAGTACTTC.

In this sample, this clone turned up once. The CDR3 coding sequence is TGCAGCGCCTTCGCGCTCGGAGCCGGGGAGCTGTTTTTT. Protein sequence: CSAFALGAGELFF. V is TRBV29-1 and J is TRBJ2-2; D unclear. Trimming took 7 bases from V and 6 from J, leaving 15 bases between them. CDR1 SQVTM and CDR2 ANQGSEA come from the germline V gene. The length of the CDR3 is 13 residues.

There are a few counts of this clone. This CDR3 is CASSPRHGRDYFNEQFF. The CDR3 bases are TGTGCCAGCAGCCCGAGACATGGGCGGGACTACTTCAATGAGCAGTTCTTC. The chain couples TRBV7-2 to TRBJ2-1; 7 nucleotides agree with TRBD2. The CDR3 is 17 residues long. The V gene end was trimmed by 5 bases and the J gene end by 6 bases; junction bases not matched to a gene: 16. In germline, CDR1 is SGHTA, CDR2 FQGNSA.

This clone was detected only a few times. The rearrangement joins TRBV4-1 to TRBJ2-1; 11 bases are shared with TRBD2. V lost 3 bases, J lost 5 bases, and 12 bases stayed unmatched. The V gene's germline CDR1 is MGHRA and CDR2 YSYEKL. The CDR3 extends over 18 amino acids. The CDR3 coding sequence is TGCGCCAGCAGCCAGGGTGGCCTAGCGGGAGGAGGCAACAATGAGCAGTTCTTC. Amino acid sequence: CASSQGGLAGGGNNEQFF.

This clone occurred once. The rearrangement joins TRBV7-9 to TRBJ2-7, with 8 positions matching TRBD2. Germline lookup yields CDR1 SEHNR and CDR2 FQNEAQ (reference sequence). V trimming: 3 bases; J trimming: 7 bases; junction bases outside the gene matches: 8. CDR3 length: 14 residues. The chain's CDR3 is CASSFPAGAGEQYF. CDR3 in DNA: TGTGCCAGCAGCTTCCCAGCGGGAGCGGGGGAGCAGTACTTC. The entire variable domain, with the rest obtained from reference TRBV7-9 and TRBJ2-7, is as follows: DTGVSQNPRHKITKRGQNVTFRCDPISEHNRLYWYRQTLGQGPEFLTYFQNEAQLEKSRLLSDRFSAERPKGSFSTLEIQRTEQGDSAMYLCASSFPAGAGEQYFGPGTRLTVT.

This chain links TRBV13 with TRBJ2-1, with a weak D call TRBD2 (6 bases). Trimming shortened V by 4 bases and J by 8 bases, and 12 bases separated the two germline ends. This CDR3 is built from 13 residues. Looked up from germline, CDR1 is PRHDT and CDR2 is FYEKMQ (reference sequence). This chain's CDR3 is CASSSNWGDEQFF. The CDR3 DNA reads TGTGCCAGCAGCTCCAACTGGGGGGATGAGCAGTTCTTC.

Remarks on this clone: Sequence at one end of the junction differs from germline and may be a read error. V usage is TRBV6-4 and J usage is TRBJ2-2; D is perhaps TRBD2 (6 bases). Germline V gene data show CDR1 as MRHNA and CDR2 as SNTAGT. This CDR3 contains 13 residues. Here the CDR3 DNA reads TGTGCCAGCGGTGACCTAGCGACCGGGGAGCTGTTTTTT. Translating gives CASGDLATGELFF.

This chain joins TRBV2 and TRBJ2-2; 9 bases fit TRBD2. J gave up 5 bases and V 5 bases, and 6 bases lay outside the gene matches. The germline gives CDR1 SNHLY, CDR2 FYNNEI. This CDR3 spans 15 amino acids. For the CDR3, the DNA is TGTGCCAGCAGTACTAGCGGGCGAGGGACCGGGGAGCTGTTTTTT. Its translation: CASSTSGRGTGELFF.

This sequence joins TRBV7-9 and TRBJ2-1; weak D call: TRBD2 (5 bases). The V gene's germline CDR1 is SEHNR and CDR2 FQNEAQ (reference sequence). Deletions cut 6 bases from V and 1 base from J, with 10 bases between. The CDR3 length is 14 residues. The CDR3 DNA is TGTGCCAGCAGTTTTACTAGTTCCTACAATGAGCAGTTCTTC. Translating it yields CASSFTSSYNEQFF.

This sequence joins TRBV11-1 and TRBJ2-1; D might be TRBD1 (5 bases). Trimming removed 8 bases at V and 4 bases at J, with 12 bases between. This CDR3 has 13 amino acids. From germline, CDR1 is SGHAT and CDR2 FQDESV (reference sequence). CDR3 amino acids: CASQFGAYNEQFF. CDR3 in DNA: TGTGCCAGCCAGTTTGGGGCGTACAATGAGCAGTTCTTC.

This clone came up a few times. The chain is built from TRBV18 and TRBJ2-3, with D uncertain. V gave up 6 bases and J gave up 2 bases, with 3 bases separating them. Per germline, CDR1 KGHSH and CDR2 LQKENI. The CDR3 length is 11 residues. CDR3 residues: CASSLTDTQYF. The CDR3 DNA follows: TGTGCCAGCTCCCTCACAGATACGCAGTATTTT.

The chain employs TRBV9 and TRBJ1-6; D unresolved. Trimming removed 4 bases from V and 3 bases from J, with 8 bases in between. The CDR3 runs 14 residues. CDR1 and CDR2 (germline): SGDLS, YYNGEE. Here the CDR3 reads CASSSRGYNSPLHF. The CDR3 DNA is TGTGCCAGCAGCTCGCGGGGCTATAATTCACCCCTCCACTTT. The complete variable domain, with remaining parts taken from reference TRBV9 and TRBJ1-6, reads DSGVTQTPKHLITATGQRVTLRCSPRSGDLSVYWYQQSLDQGLQFLIQYYNGEERAKGNILERFSAQQFPDLHSELNLSSLELGDSALYFCASSSRGYNSPLHFGNGTRLTVT.

The CDR3 coding sequence is TGTGCCAGCTCACTTGACAGGGGAAAAGAGACCCAGTACTTC. Protein: CASSLDRGKETQYF. The V gene is TRBV18, the J gene TRBJ2-5, with 8 bases identical to TRBD1. Germline CDR1 and CDR2: KGHSH and LQKENI. The trim removed 4 bases at V and 3 bases at J, leaving 4 bases unmatched. The CDR3 is 14 amino acids.